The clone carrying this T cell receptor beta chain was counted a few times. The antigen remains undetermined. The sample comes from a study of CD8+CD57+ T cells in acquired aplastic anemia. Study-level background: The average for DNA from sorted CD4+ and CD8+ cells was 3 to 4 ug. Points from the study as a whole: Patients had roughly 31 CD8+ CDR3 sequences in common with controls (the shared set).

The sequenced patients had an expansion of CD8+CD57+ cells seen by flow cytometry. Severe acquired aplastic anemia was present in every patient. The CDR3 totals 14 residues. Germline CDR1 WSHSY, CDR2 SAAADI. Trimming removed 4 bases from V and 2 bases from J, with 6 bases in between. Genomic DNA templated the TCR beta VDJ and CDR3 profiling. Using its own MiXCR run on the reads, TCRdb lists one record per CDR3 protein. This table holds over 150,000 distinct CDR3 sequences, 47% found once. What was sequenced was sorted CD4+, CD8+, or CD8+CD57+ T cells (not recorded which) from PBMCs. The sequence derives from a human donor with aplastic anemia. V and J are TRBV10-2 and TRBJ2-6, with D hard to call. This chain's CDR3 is CASSAGPGANVLTF. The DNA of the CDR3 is TGCGCCAGCAGTGCTGGGCCTGGGGCCAACGTCCTGACTTTC.